The clone carrying this T cell receptor (beta chain) was recorded a few times. Antigen: not known. Germline CDR1 KGHDR, CDR2 SFDVKD. With 7 bases removed from V and 3 bases from J, the gap between germline ends came to 8 bases. CDR3 length: 12 residues. With iRepertoire HTBI primers and Arm-PCR of CDR3 regions, TCR beta libraries were built. TCRdb reprocessed the multiplex PCR reads with MiXCR, giving one entry per CDR3 protein. Among more than 650,000 distinct CDR3 sequences, around 30% were seen once, and the ten largest hold roughly 40%. This specimen comes from a study of regulatory T cells in long-lasting Graves disease. Broader study findings: Persistent disease preferred TRBV28, TRBJ1-2 and TRBJ2-5. Reduced TCR diversity was observed in persistent Graves' patients versus newly diagnosed patients.

As to time point: persistent/refractory GD, antithyroid drugs over 5 years with positive TRAb. There was RNA extracted from PBMCs, and the TCR library was made from it. The patients were enrolled through endocrinology in Xi'an, China. The specimen was peripheral blood mononuclear cells (PBMCs), collected when the disease was refractory, from a patient treated with antithyroid drugs. This chain connects TRBV24-1 to TRBJ2-5; D not certain. The clonotype was recovered from a female donor with Graves disease. The CDR3 nucleotides are TGTGCCACCAGCGGCGCGGAAGAGACCCAGTACTTC. This translates into CATSGAEETQYF.